This is a list of T cell receptor beta chains from one sample in a study of cytomegalovirus exposure and HLA in healthy donors. The assay was immunoSEQ multiplex PCR, and TCRdb's table has in-frame clones only and misses some. The sample lists 100,000 or so clones; around 80% were seen once. Sequenced material: PBMCs. The receptors were sampled from a woman aged 18-29 years in good health and CMV-seronegative. Both conserved end residues are part of each CDR3. Fields, in order: clone size, J gene, V gene, D gene, CDR3 DNA, CDR3 protein. The D gene is left open where the match is weak. Size is omitted from some rows. Given values are once, few, many or a class for expanded clones.

abundance: -; j_gene: TRBJ2-6; v_gene: TRBV11-2; d_gene: TRBD2; CDR3nt: TGTGCCAGCAGCTTCGGACTAGCGGGAGACTCTGGGGCCAACGTCCTGACTTTC; CDR3aa: CASSFGLAGDSGANVLTF
abundance: -; j_gene: TRBJ1-2; v_gene: TRBV6-5; d_gene: -; CDR3nt: TGTGCCAGCAGTCCCAGGGGAAACTATGGCTACACCTTC; CDR3aa: CASSPRGNYGYTF
abundance: once; j_gene: TRBJ2-3; v_gene: TRBV7-9; d_gene: -; CDR3nt: TGTGCCAGCAGCTTAGCGGCGGAGGGCACAGATACGCAGTATTTT; CDR3aa: CASSLAAEGTDTQYF
abundance: -; j_gene: TRBJ2-3; v_gene: TRBV19; d_gene: TRBD1; CDR3nt: TGTGCCAGTAGTATGAGACAGGGGGCAGTAGATACGCAGTATTTT; CDR3aa: CASSMRQGAVDTQYF
abundance: -; j_gene: TRBJ1-1; v_gene: TRBV29-1; d_gene: TRBD1; CDR3nt: TGCAGCGTGGGAAGGACAGGGGCTGAAGCTTTCTTT; CDR3aa: CSVGRTGAEAFF
abundance: -; j_gene: TRBJ2-7; v_gene: TRBV5-1; d_gene: -; CDR3nt: TGCGCCAGCAGCTTGGCGTTGCAGGCCTACGAGCAGTACTTC; CDR3aa: CASSLALQAYEQYF
abundance: -; j_gene: TRBJ2-7; v_gene: TRBV29-1; d_gene: -; CDR3nt: TGCAGCGTTGAAGGGGGCCGTCGGGCGGAGCAGTACTTC; CDR3aa: CSVEGGRRAEQYF
abundance: -; j_gene: TRBJ2-5; v_gene: TRBV4-3; d_gene: TRBD2; CDR3nt: TGCGCCAGCAGCCAAGATCTCGGATATACTAGCGGGAGGGTAGAGACCCAGTACTTC; CDR3aa: CASSQDLGYTSGRVETQYF
abundance: once; j_gene: TRBJ2-5; v_gene: TRBV11-2; d_gene: TRBD2; CDR3nt: TGTGCCAGCAGCGCTGGCCCCGTTCGGGGACTACCTCAAGAGACCCAGTACTTC; CDR3aa: CASSAGPVRGLPQETQYF
abundance: -; j_gene: TRBJ1-6; v_gene: TRBV30; d_gene: -; CDR3nt: TGTGCCTGGAACCCCACAGGGCCTTTTAATTCACCCCTCCACTTT; CDR3aa: CAWNPTGPFNSPLHF
abundance: -; j_gene: TRBJ2-2; v_gene: TRBV9; d_gene: -; CDR3nt: TGTGCCAGCAGCACGAGTGGTGGCGGGGAGCTGTTTTTT; CDR3aa: CASSTSGGGELFF
abundance: -; j_gene: TRBJ2-2; v_gene: TRBV29-1; d_gene: -; CDR3nt: TGCAGCGTTGACGCGGCAGGGGATGCCGGGGAGCTGTTTTTT; CDR3aa: CSVDAAGDAGELFF
abundance: -; j_gene: TRBJ2-1; v_gene: TRBV4-3; d_gene: -; CDR3nt: TGCGCCAGCAGCCTCCAGGCCGGCGGGCCCTACAATGAGCAGTTCTTC; CDR3aa: CASSLQAGGPYNEQFF
abundance: -; j_gene: TRBJ2-5; v_gene: TRBV11-3; d_gene: TRBD1; CDR3nt: TGTGCCAGCAGCCAGGGACAGGGGGAGACCCAGTACTTC; CDR3aa: CASSQGQGETQYF
abundance: once; j_gene: TRBJ2-7; v_gene: TRBV19; d_gene: -; CDR3nt: TGTGCCAGTAGTAGCGGCGCAACCTCCTACGAGCAGTACTTC; CDR3aa: CASSSGATSYEQYF
abundance: -; j_gene: TRBJ1-5; v_gene: TRBV2; d_gene: -; CDR3nt: TGTGCCAGCAGGGGGCAGGGAAATAGCAATCAGCCCCAGCATTTT; CDR3aa: CASRGQGNSNQPQHF
abundance: -; j_gene: TRBJ1-1; v_gene: TRBV30; d_gene: TRBD1; CDR3nt: TGTGCCTGGACTCGAGGGACAGGGAACACTGAAGCTTTCTTT; CDR3aa: CAWTRGTGNTEAFF
abundance: -; j_gene: TRBJ2-7; v_gene: TRBV5-1; d_gene: -; CDR3nt: TGCGCCAGCAGCTCAAGGACACCAAATAAAGGGCAGTACTTC; CDR3aa: CASSSRTPNKGQYF
abundance: -; j_gene: TRBJ1-5; v_gene: TRBV5-6; d_gene: -; CDR3nt: TGTGCCAGCAGCCGCACAGGGACCAATCAGCCCCAGCATTTT; CDR3aa: CASSRTGTNQPQHF
abundance: once; j_gene: TRBJ1-3; v_gene: TRBV18; d_gene: TRBD1; CDR3nt: TGTGCCAGCTCACTCGGACAGGTCTCTGGAAACACCATATATTTT; CDR3aa: CASSLGQVSGNTIYF
abundance: -; j_gene: TRBJ1-1; v_gene: TRBV2; d_gene: -; CDR3nt: TGTGCCAGCAGTGAGGATGGGAGGGTGAAGACTGAAGCTTTCTTT; CDR3aa: CASSEDGRVKTEAFF
abundance: -; j_gene: TRBJ2-7; v_gene: TRBV7-9; d_gene: TRBD1; CDR3nt: TGTGCCAGCAGCTTAGGACCGGGACAGGGAAAGGGCGAGCAGTACTTC; CDR3aa: CASSLGPGQGKGEQYF
abundance: -; j_gene: TRBJ1-5; v_gene: TRBV18; d_gene: TRBD1; CDR3nt: TGTGCCAGCTCAGGACAGGGCCCCAATCAGCCCCAGCATTTT; CDR3aa: CASSGQGPNQPQHF
abundance: -; j_gene: TRBJ2-1; v_gene: TRBV2; d_gene: -; CDR3nt: TGTGCCAGCAGTGAATTGTCTAGCAGAAGCTCCTACAATGAGCAGTTCTTC; CDR3aa: CASSELSSRSSYNEQFF